This T cell receptor beta chain is from a study of T-cell reconstitution after alpha-beta-depleted transplantation in children. Overall study findings and caveats: Expanded clones from the graft, numbering several hundred, reportedly supplied alpha-beta T cells about two months after transplant.

TCRbeta library preparation incorporated unique molecular identifiers. In TCRdb, the PCR reads were re-called with MiXCR into one record per CDR3 protein. The table has around 670,000 distinct CDR3 sequences, around 13% seen once. This clonotype was counted many times. Its target is unknown. The CDR3 is 16 residues long. V lost 2 bases and J 2 bases, leaving 13 bases between the germline ends. Germline-derived CDR1 and CDR2 are ENHRY and SYGVKD. This receptor was taken from a girl aged 2-10 years with congenital amegakaryocytic thrombocytopenia, due to receive a stem cell transplant. This sequence joins TRBV10-3 and TRBJ2-1; D might be TRBD2 (6 bases). The sample in question was PBMCs, obtained before TCRalphabeta/CD19-depleted stem cell transplant. In DNA, the CDR3 is TGTGCCATCAGTGAGGGTCCCGGGACTCCCTACAATGAGCAGTTCTTC. Translated: CAISEGPGTPYNEQFF.